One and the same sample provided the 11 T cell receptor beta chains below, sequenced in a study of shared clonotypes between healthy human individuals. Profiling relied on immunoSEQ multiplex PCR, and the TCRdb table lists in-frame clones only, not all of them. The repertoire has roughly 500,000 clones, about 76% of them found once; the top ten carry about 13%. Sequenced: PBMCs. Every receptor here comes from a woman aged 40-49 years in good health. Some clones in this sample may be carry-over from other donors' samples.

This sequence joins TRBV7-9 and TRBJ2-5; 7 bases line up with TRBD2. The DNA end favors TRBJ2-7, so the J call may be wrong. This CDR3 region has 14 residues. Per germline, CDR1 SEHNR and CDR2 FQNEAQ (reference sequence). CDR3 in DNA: TGTGCCAGCAGCTTCCGGGACTACTCCTACGAGCAGTACTTC. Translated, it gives CASSFRDYSYEQYF.

CDR3 in amino acids: CASRRQGSQETQYF. DNA of the CDR3: TGTGCCAGCAGGCGACAGGGGTCCCAAGAGACCCAGTACTTC. This chain links TRBV27 with TRBJ2-5; the match to TRBD1 covers 8 bases. The CDR3 spans 14 residues. Germline V gene sequence: CDR1 MNHEY, CDR2 SMNVEV (reference sequence). The J segment lost 1 base and the V segment lost 6 bases, leaving 4 bases of the junction unmatched.

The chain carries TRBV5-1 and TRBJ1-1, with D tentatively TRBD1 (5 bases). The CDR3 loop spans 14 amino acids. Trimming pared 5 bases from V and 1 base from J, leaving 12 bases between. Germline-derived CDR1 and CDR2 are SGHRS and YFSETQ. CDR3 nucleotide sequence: TGCGCCAGCAGGGTAACCGGGACGAACACTGAAGCTTTCTTT. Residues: CASRVTGTNTEAFF.

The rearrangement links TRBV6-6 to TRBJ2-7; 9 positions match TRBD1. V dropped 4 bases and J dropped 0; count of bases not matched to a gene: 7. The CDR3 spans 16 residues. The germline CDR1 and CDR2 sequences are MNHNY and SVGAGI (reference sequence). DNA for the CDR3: TGTGCCAGCAGTTCCCTTAACAGGGGGCCCTCCTACGAGCAGTACTTC. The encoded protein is CASSSLNRGPSYEQYF.

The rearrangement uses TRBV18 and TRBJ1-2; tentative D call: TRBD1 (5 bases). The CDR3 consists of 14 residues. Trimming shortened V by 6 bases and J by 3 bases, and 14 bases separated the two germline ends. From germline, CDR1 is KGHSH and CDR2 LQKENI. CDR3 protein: CASSPREFDYGYTF. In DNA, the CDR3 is TGTGCCAGCTCTCCCAGGGAGTTCGACTATGGCTACACCTTC.

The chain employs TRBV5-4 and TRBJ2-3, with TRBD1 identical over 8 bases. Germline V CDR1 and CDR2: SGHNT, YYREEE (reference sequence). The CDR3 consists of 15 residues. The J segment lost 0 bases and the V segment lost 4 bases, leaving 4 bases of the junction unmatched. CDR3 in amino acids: CASSHDRGSTDTQYF. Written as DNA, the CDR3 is TGTGCCAGCAGCCATGACAGGGGAAGCACAGATACGCAGTATTTT. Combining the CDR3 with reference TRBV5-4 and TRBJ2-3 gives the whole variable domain ETGVTQSPTHLIKTRGQQVTLRCSSQSGHNTVSWYQQALGQGPQFIFQYYREEENGRGNFPPRFSGLQFPNYSSELNVNALELDDSALYLCASSHDRGSTDTQYFGPGTRLTVL.

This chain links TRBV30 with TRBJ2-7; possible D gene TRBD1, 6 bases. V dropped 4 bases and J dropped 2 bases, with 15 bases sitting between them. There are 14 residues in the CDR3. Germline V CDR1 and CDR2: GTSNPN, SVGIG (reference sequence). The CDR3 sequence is CAWTAGRDTYEQYF. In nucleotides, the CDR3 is TGTGCCTGGACGGCGGGCAGGGACACCTACGAGCAGTACTTC.

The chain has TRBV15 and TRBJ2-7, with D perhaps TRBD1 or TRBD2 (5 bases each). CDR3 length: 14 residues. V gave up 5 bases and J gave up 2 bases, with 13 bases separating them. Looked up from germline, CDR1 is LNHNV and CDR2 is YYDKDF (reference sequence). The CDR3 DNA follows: TGTGCCACCAGCGCCCGGGACGGGCCCTACGAGCAGTACTTC. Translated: CATSARDGPYEQYF.

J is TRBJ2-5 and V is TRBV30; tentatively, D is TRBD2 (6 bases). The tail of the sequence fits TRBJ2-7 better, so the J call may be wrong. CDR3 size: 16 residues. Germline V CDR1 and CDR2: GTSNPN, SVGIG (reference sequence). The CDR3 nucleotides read TGTGCCTGGGCGAGGAGGGGCGGGCCGAGCTCCTACGAGCAGTACTTC. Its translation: CAWARRGGPSSYEQYF.

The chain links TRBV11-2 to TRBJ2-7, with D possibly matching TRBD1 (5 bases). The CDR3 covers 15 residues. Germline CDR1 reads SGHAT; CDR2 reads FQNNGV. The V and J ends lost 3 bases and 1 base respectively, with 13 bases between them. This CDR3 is CASSLSGLGSYEQYF. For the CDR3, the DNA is TGTGCCAGCAGCTTGTCAGGGTTGGGATCCTACGAGCAGTACTTC.

CDR3 sequence reads: CASSPDRGSFYEQYF. The CDR3 coding sequence is TGTGCCAGCAGTCCAGACAGGGGCTCATTCTACGAGCAGTACTTC. The genes are TRBV7-8 and TRBJ2-7, with 8 positions matching TRBD1. The CDR3 has 15 amino acids. After removal of 6 bases from V and 3 bases from J, the junction contained 10 bases not matched to a gene. Germline V CDR1 and CDR2: SGHVS, FQNEAQ.